Shown below are 24 T cell receptor beta chains from a single sample sequenced in a study of blood T cell repertoires in COVID-19. TCRdb's table, derived via immunoSEQ multiplex PCR, lists solely in-frame clones and lacks some. Of fewer than 250,000 clones detected, nearly 95% appear once; the ten largest clones hold about 0.8%. Source material: peripheral blood. The receptors stem from a man younger than 40 with COVID-19, enrolled during active disease.

In this sample, this clone turned up once. The rearrangement uses TRBV6-5 and TRBJ2-6; possible D gene TRBD2, 6 bases. This CDR3 spans 15 amino acids. Between the trimmed V and J ends, which lost 3 bases and 2 bases, there was a span of 8 bases. Looked up from germline, CDR1 is MNHEY and CDR2 is SVGAGI. CDR3 sequence (DNA): TGTGCCAGCAGTTATGCGGGGCCTGGGGCCAACGTCCTGACTTTC. This sequence encodes CASSYAGPGANVLTF.

The chain has TRBV7-9 and TRBJ1-1; D is uncertain. This CDR3 spans 15 amino acids. The germline CDR1 and CDR2 sequences are SEHNR and FQNEAQ (reference sequence). Deletions cut 1 base from V and 1 base from J, with 10 bases between. The CDR3 spells CASSLGSFGNTEAFF. CDR3 in DNA: TGTGCCAGCAGCTTAGGGAGTTTCGGGAACACTGAAGCTTTCTTT.

The chain employs TRBV4-2 and TRBJ1-2, with unresolved D. CDR3 length: 16 amino acids. Trimming pared 0 bases from V and 0 bases from J, leaving 11 bases between. Germline CDR1 LGHNA, CDR2 YNFKEQ. CDR3 sequence reads: CASSQDLTDTNYGYTF. DNA of the CDR3: TGTGCCAGCAGCCAAGATCTAACAGACACTAACTATGGCTACACCTTC.

This clone was seen more than once but under ten times. CDR3 nucleotides: TGTGCCAGCAGTTTCACTAGCGGGGGCTATGAGCAGTTCTTC. Amino acid sequence: CASSFTSGGYEQFF. The chain couples TRBV27 to TRBJ2-1, with 11 bases identical to TRBD2. CDR1 and CDR2 from the germline V gene are MNHEY and SMNVEV (reference sequence). The CDR3 is 14 amino acids. The J segment lost 8 bases and the V segment lost 3 bases, leaving 3 bases of the junction unmatched.

The rearrangement joins TRBV5-6 to TRBJ2-1, with 12 bases identical to TRBD2. Germline CDR1 reads SGHDT; CDR2 reads YYEEEE. This CDR3 spans 18 amino acids. The V and J ends lost 4 bases and 3 bases, in that order; junction bases with no gene match: 11. In DNA form, the CDR3 reads TGTGCCAGCAGCCCTAAGAGGACTAGCGGGGCCCTCTACAATGAGCAGTTCTTC. This translates into CASSPKRTSGALYNEQFF.

The chain is built from TRBV3-1 (or the pseudogene TRBV3-2) and TRBJ1-3, with no clear D. The CDR3 covers 14 residues. Germline CDR1 and CDR2: LGHDT and YNNKEL (reference sequence). V shed 1 base and J shed 2 bases, with 6 bases lying between them. The chain's CDR3 is CASSQGGAGNTIYF. In DNA form, the CDR3 reads TGTGCCAGCAGCCAAGGGGGAGCTGGAAACACCATATATTTT.

CDR3 nucleotides: TGCGCCAGCAGCTTGGCCGAGGGAGACGAAAAACTGTTTTTT. Its protein product is CASSLAEGDEKLFF. This rearrangement joins TRBV5-1 to TRBJ1-4; D unresolved. Trimming removed 0 bases at V and 8 bases at J, with 11 bases between. This CDR3 is 14 amino acids long. Germline CDR1 is SGHRS and CDR2 is YFSETQ.

Points on this clone: This CDR3 is also generated by other DNA sequences in the sample. This rearrangement joins TRBV6-5 to TRBJ1-5; 10 bases line up with TRBD1. From germline, CDR1 is MNHEY and CDR2 SVGAGI. J lost 4 bases, V lost 7 bases, and 1 base had no gene match. The CDR3 consists of 13 residues. In nucleotides, the CDR3 is TGTGCCAGCAAGGGACAGGGGAATCAGCCCCAGCATTTT. This encodes CASKGQGNQPQHF.

Concerning this clone itself: This sample also contains other DNA sequences that code for the same CDR3. The chain links TRBV6-5 to TRBJ1-2; D might be TRBD1 (6 bases). There are 13 residues in the CDR3. The germline CDR1 and CDR2 sequences are MNHEY and SVGAGI. Trimming left V 6 bases short and J 2 bases short, with 10 bases between. The CDR3 nucleotides are TGTGCCAGCAGGAGACAGGACAACTATGGCTACACCTTC. Its translation is CASRRQDNYGYTF.

This chain uses TRBV7-6 with TRBJ1-6; weak D call: TRBD1 (5 bases). The CDR3 contains 20 residues. The germline V and J ends were trimmed by 3 bases and 6 bases, with 27 bases remaining between them. Germline-derived CDR1 and CDR2 are SGHVS and FNYEAQ. In nucleotides, the CDR3 is TGTGCCAGCAGCTTCCTCTCCCCTCACGGCAGGGATGGATCTAATTCACCCCTCCACTTT. Protein product: CASSFLSPHGRDGSNSPLHF. Based on the CDR3 plus reference TRBV7-6 and TRBJ1-6, the full variable domain is GAGVSQSPRYKVTKRGQDVALRCDPISGHVSLYWYRQALGQGPEFLTYFNYEAQQDKSGLPNDRFSAERPEGSISTLTIQRTEQRDSAMYRCASSFLSPHGRDGSNSPLHFGNGTRLTVT.

The rearrangement links TRBV18 to TRBJ2-7; D gene ambiguous. Trimming left V 3 bases short and J 4 bases short, with 13 bases between. CDR3 length: 14 residues. Germline CDR1 reads KGHSH; CDR2 reads LQKENI. CDR3 coding DNA: TGTGCCAGCTCACCGAATTCAGAACATTACGAGCAGTACTTC. Translated, it gives CASSPNSEHYEQYF.

The genes are TRBV4-1 and TRBJ1-6, with a tentative D call TRBD1 (6 bases). Germline CDR1 reads MGHRA; CDR2 reads YSYEKL. The CDR3 is 14 residues long. Deletions cut 0 bases from V and 8 bases from J, with 8 bases between. This CDR3 reads CASSQEDSDSPLHF. CDR3 coding DNA: TGCGCCAGCAGCCAAGAGGACAGCGATTCACCCCTCCACTTT.

V and J are TRBV3-1 (or the pseudogene TRBV3-2) and TRBJ2-5; TRBD2 matches 8 bases. CDR3 length: 15 residues. The J segment lost 4 bases and the V segment lost 7 bases, leaving 11 bases of the junction unmatched. In germline, CDR1 is LGHDT, CDR2 YNNKEL (reference sequence). The CDR3 DNA reads TGTGCCAGCACACTGTCCAGCGGGGGATCAGAGACCCAGTACTTC. Translating gives CASTLSSGGSETQYF.

The chain combines TRBV7-9 with TRBJ2-7; 9 positions agree with TRBD1. Looked up from germline, CDR1 is SEHNR and CDR2 is FQNEAQ (reference sequence). Trimming at V came to 1 base and at J to 2 bases, leaving 3 bases not matched to a gene. The CDR3 has 15 amino acids. The DNA of the CDR3 is TGTGCCAGCAGCTTAGGGGACAGGGATCCCTACGAGCAGTACTTC. Its protein product is CASSLGDRDPYEQYF.

This clone was seen more than once but under ten times. The chain combines TRBV3-1 (or the pseudogene TRBV3-2) with TRBJ1-2; D might be TRBD1 (5 bases). The V and J ends lost 4 bases and 0 bases respectively, with 9 bases between them. This CDR3 has 14 residues. Germline CDR1 reads LGHDT; CDR2 reads YNNKEL (reference sequence). CDR3 amino acids: CASSRMTANYGYTF. For the CDR3, the DNA is TGTGCCAGCAGCCGAATGACAGCTAACTATGGCTACACCTTC.

This chain uses TRBV6-6 with TRBJ1-6, with a tentative D call TRBD1 (5 bases). Germline lookup yields CDR1 MNHNY and CDR2 SVGAGI (reference sequence). V was pared by 5 bases and J by 6 bases, with 11 bases between. The CDR3 has 14 amino acids. CDR3 region: CASSDRVTNSPLHF. CDR3 nucleotide sequence: TGTGCCAGCAGTGACAGAGTTACTAATTCACCCCTCCACTTT.

This chain joins TRBV7-7 and TRBJ2-5, with D possibly matching TRBD1 (6 bases). Germline CDR1 and CDR2: SSHAT and FNYEAQ (reference sequence). Between the trimmed V and J ends, which lost 1 base and 2 bases, there was a span of 11 bases. The CDR3 runs 15 residues. The CDR3 nucleotides are TGTGCCAGCAGCTTAGTGTTAGGGACACAAGAGACCCAGTACTTC. Protein: CASSLVLGTQETQYF.

This CDR3 reads CASSEAWVAANYGYTF. DNA for the CDR3: TGTGCCAGCAGTGAAGCTTGGGTAGCTGCTAACTATGGCTACACCTTC. The V gene is TRBV2, the J gene TRBJ1-2; D gene uncertain. CDR1 and CDR2 from the germline V gene are SNHLY and FYNNEI. This CDR3 is 16 amino acids long. V was trimmed by 0 bases and J by 0 bases, leaving 11 bases between them. The whole variable domain, remainder taken from reference TRBV2 and TRBJ1-2, is EPEVTQTPSHQVTQMGQEVILRCVPISNHLYFYWYRQILGQKVEFLVSFYNNEISEKSEIFDDQFSVERPDGSNFTLKIRSTKLEDSAMYFCASSEAWVAANYGYTFGSGTRLTVV.

The CDR3, as DNA: TGCGCCAGCAGTGCGGGGACTAGCAATCCGGAGACCCAGTACTTC. It translates to CASSAGTSNPETQYF. The rearrangement links TRBV5-1 to TRBJ2-5; TRBD2 aligns across 9 bases. V was clipped by 5 bases and J by 5 bases; unmatched bases: 10. Germline V gene lookup returns CDR1 SGHRS and CDR2 YFSETQ. This CDR3 spans 15 amino acids.

The chain is built from TRBV10-3 and TRBJ1-2; 11 bases are a match to TRBD1. The germline CDR1 and CDR2 sequences are ENHRY and SYGVKD. The V gene end was trimmed by 7 bases and the J gene end by 6 bases; junction bases not matched to a gene: 4. The length of the CDR3 is 13 residues. CDR3 residues: CAITRGQGDGYTF. In DNA form, the CDR3 reads TGTGCCATCACAAGGGGACAGGGGGATGGCTACACCTTC.

V is TRBV19 and J is TRBJ2-1, with D possibly being TRBD2 (5 bases). Trimming took off 0 bases at V and 4 bases at J, with 10 bases between the two ends. Germline V gives CDR1 LNHDA, CDR2 SQIVND (reference sequence). The CDR3 contains 15 residues. The CDR3 is CASSIDEGTYNEQFF. The CDR3 DNA sequence: TGTGCCAGTAGTATAGATGAGGGAACATACAATGAGCAGTTCTTC.

J is TRBJ1-5 and V is TRBV9; TRBD1 is a possible D gene (5 bases). V was shortened by 7 bases and J by 0 bases, with 11 bases between the two germline ends. The CDR3 runs to 14 residues. Per germline, CDR1 SGDLS and CDR2 YYNGEE. This CDR3 is CASGGDYSNQPQHF. The CDR3 DNA follows: TGTGCCAGCGGGGGGGATTATAGCAATCAGCCCCAGCATTTT.

V is TRBV29-1 and J is TRBJ2-7; 7 nucleotides agree with TRBD1. In germline, CDR1 is SQVTM, CDR2 ANQGSEA. The length of the CDR3 is 13 residues. The ends lost 1 base at V and 6 bases at J; junction bases unmatched: 6. CDR3 nucleotides: TGCAGCGTTGAAGTAGGGGGCGAGCGCGAGCAGTACTTC. Protein sequence: CSVEVGGEREQYF.

This clone showed up just once. This chain joins TRBV24-1 and TRBJ2-2, with 9 bases fitting TRBD1. Germline V CDR1 and CDR2: KGHDR, SFDVKD. The CDR3 has 14 amino acids. Trimming removed 10 bases from V and 3 bases from J; junction bases left unmatched: 5. CDR3 sequence: CATSDRGDTGELFF. CDR3 DNA sequence: TGTGCCACATCTGACAGGGGGGACACCGGGGAGCTGTTTTTT.